These 26 T cell receptor beta chains originate from one sample sequenced in a study of T cells after yellow fever vaccination. TCRdb re-called the 5' RACE reads with MiXCR, one entry per CDR3 protein. The sample lists some 340,000 distinct CDR3 sequences; about 11% were seen once. The sample here was CD4+ T cells sorted from PBMCs, taken 45 days after the yellow fever booster vaccination. All receptors derive from a man aged 18 to 35 who received the YFV17D yellow fever vaccine.

In its sample, this clonotype was seen a few times. The chain employs TRBV5-4 and TRBJ1-1; TRBD1 might be the D (5 bases). Germline CDR1 and CDR2: SGHNT and YYREEE (reference sequence). CDR3 length: 14 amino acids. Trimming left V 7 bases short and J 3 bases short, with 16 bases between. The chain's CDR3 is CASGRRDRDTEAFF. CDR3 sequence (DNA): TGTGCCAGCGGTCGCAGGGACCGGGACACTGAAGCTTTCTTT.

This clonotype came up a few times. This chain links TRBV2 with TRBJ2-7, with 8 bases lining up with TRBD1. CDR1 SNHLY and CDR2 FYNNEI come from the germline V gene. The CDR3 loop spans 15 amino acids. V shed 5 bases, J shed 4 bases, and the junction held 10 bases outside the gene matches. CDR3: CASSPGQGRMYEQYF. The CDR3 coding sequence is TGTGCCAGCAGTCCTGGACAGGGTAGGATGTACGAGCAGTACTTC.

This clonotype was seen only a few times. The V call is TRBV6-6, the J call TRBJ1-3; no reliable D call. The CDR3 spans 14 residues. The germline V gene has CDR1 MNHNY and CDR2 SVGAGI (reference sequence). V lost 5 bases to trimming and J lost 0 bases, with 8 bases between them. The DNA for the CDR3 is TGTGCCAGCAGTGAACAAACCTCTGGAAACACCATATATTTT. As protein: CASSEQTSGNTIYF.

This clonotype has only a few counts. V gene TRBV18 combines with J gene TRBJ1-1; no reliable D call. The germline V and J ends were trimmed by 2 bases and 1 base, with 8 bases remaining between them. Per the germline V gene, CDR1 is KGHSH and CDR2 is LQKENI. This CDR3 has 14 amino acids. CDR3 coding DNA: TGTGCCAGCTCACCAGATCTGGAGAACACTGAAGCTTTCTTT. Its translation: CASSPDLENTEAFF.

This clonotype was recorded many times. The chain employs TRBV20-1 and TRBJ1-1; TRBD1 aligns across 8 bases. The CDR3 contains 12 residues. Trimming cost V 7 bases and J 4 bases; bases outside gene matches: 5. From germline, CDR1 is DFQATT and CDR2 SNEGSKA (reference sequence). This CDR3 reads CSVTGEVTEAFF. CDR3 sequence (DNA): TGCAGTGTGACAGGGGAGGTCACTGAAGCTTTCTTT.

This clonotype was found a few times. The chain carries TRBV21-1 and TRBJ2-3; TRBD2 was called by the table and not checked on the DNA. TRBV21-1 is noted as a pseudogene. The CDR3 contains 17 residues. CDR3 coding DNA: TGTGCCAGCAGCAAAGCGAGGAGGGGCCGTTACACAGATACGCAGTATTTT. This gives the protein CASSKARRGRYTDTQYF.

The chain couples TRBV12-3 or TRBV12-4 to TRBJ2-2; TRBD1 matches at 7 bases. Losses at the gene ends were 5 bases for V and 3 bases for J; bases not matched to a gene: 3. This CDR3 region has 14 residues. CDR3 sequence reads: CASSPGQDTGELFF. In DNA form, the CDR3 reads TGTGCCAGCAGTCCCGGACAGGACACCGGGGAGCTGTTTTTT.

The CDR3 DNA follows: TGCAGTGCTAGGGACAGCCATAATGAAAAACTGTTTTTT. Amino acids: CSARDSHNEKLFF. J is TRBJ1-4 and V is TRBV20-1; possible D gene TRBD1, 6 bases. Trimming removed 3 bases at V and 4 bases at J, with 9 bases between. The CDR3 contains 13 residues. The V gene's germline CDR1 is DFQATT and CDR2 SNEGSKA (reference sequence).

On this clonotype: A much larger clone differs by one base, so this may be a read error. The V call is TRBV25-1, the J call TRBJ1-2, with D hard to call. CDR1 MGHDK and CDR2 SYGVNS come from the germline V gene. Trimming stripped 3 bases from V and 4 bases from J, with 6 bases between. The CDR3 is made up of 12 amino acids. CDR3 residues: CASSDPGYGYTF. CDR3 DNA sequence: TGTGCCAGCAGTGACCCGGGCTATGGCTACACCTTC.

This clonotype was detected only a few times. The chain has TRBV7-9 and TRBJ2-3, with no clear D. Germline V lookup: CDR1 SEHNR, CDR2 FQNEAQ (reference sequence). The CDR3 spans 13 residues. V dropped 1 base and J dropped 6 bases, with 8 bases sitting between them. The CDR3 bases are TGTGCCAGCAGCTTAGGACTGGGGGATACGCAGTATTTT. This encodes CASSLGLGDTQYF.

This clonotype was counted only a few times. The chain couples TRBV6-1 to TRBJ2-7; TRBD1 matches at 9 bases. The germline V gene has CDR1 MNHNS and CDR2 SASEGT. This CDR3 has 13 residues. V dropped 6 bases and J dropped 7; count of bases not matched to a gene: 7. As DNA, the CDR3 is TGTGCCAGCAGACACAGGGGGCAGGGGGAGCAGTACGTC. It specifies CASRHRGQGEQYV.

This clonotype showed up just a few times. The chain is built from TRBV11-2 and TRBJ2-1; D is undetermined. Trimming shortened V by 5 bases and J by 4 bases, and 12 bases separated the two germline ends. CDR3 size: 14 residues. The germline V gene has CDR1 SGHAT and CDR2 FQNNGV. CDR3 nucleotides: TGTGCCAGCAGCATGAGTCCCGGATACAATGAGCAGTTCTTC. Amino acids: CASSMSPGYNEQFF. The whole variable domain, filled in from reference TRBV11-2 and TRBJ2-1, reads EAGVAQSPRYKIIEKRQSVAFWCNPISGHATLYWYQQILGQGPKLLIQFQNNGVVDDSQLPKDRFSAERLKGVDSTLKIQPAKLEDSAVYLCASSMSPGYNEQFFGPGTRLTVL.

This clonotype was counted at least ten times. CDR3 DNA: TGTGCCATCAGTGAGTCCCAAGCGGGCCCCACCTACGAGCAGTACTTC. This translates into CAISESQAGPTYEQYF. This chain links TRBV10-3 with TRBJ2-7; possible D gene TRBD2, 6 bases. With 0 bases removed from V and 2 bases from J, the gap between germline ends came to 14 bases. This CDR3 has 16 amino acids. Germline assignment: CDR1 ENHRY and CDR2 SYGVKD.

This rearrangement joins TRBV5-6 to TRBJ2-5; D is perhaps TRBD1 or TRBD2 (6 bases each). The CDR3 runs to 15 residues. The germline V gene encodes CDR1 SGHDT and CDR2 YYEEEE. Trimming pared 6 bases from V and 5 bases from J, leaving 20 bases between. CDR3 DNA sequence: TGTGCCAGCACCGCTAAAGGACGGGGGCAGGAGACCCAGTACTTC. Translation gives CASTAKGRGQETQYF. The full variable domain, with the rest looked up from reference TRBV5-6 and TRBJ2-5, is DAGVTQSPTHLIKTRGQQVTLRCSPKSGHDTVSWYQQALGQGPQFIFQYYEEEERQRGNFPDRFSGHQFPNYSSELNVNALLLGDSALYLCASTAKGRGQETQYFGPGTRLLVL.

J is TRBJ2-2 and V is TRBV7-2; D remains unclear. V was clipped by 1 base and J by 8 bases, with 8 bases between them. Germline V gene data show CDR1 as SGHTA and CDR2 as FQGNSA. The CDR3 has 13 residues. In DNA form, the CDR3 reads TGTGCCAGCAGCTTAGGTTCGGTTGGGGAGCTGTTTTTT. It specifies CASSLGSVGELFF.

This sequence joins TRBV24-1 and TRBJ2-3, with D unresolved. This CDR3 has 13 amino acids. CDR1 KGHDR and CDR2 SFDVKD come from the germline V gene. Trimming took 5 bases from V and 4 from J, leaving 9 bases between them. Written as DNA, the CDR3 is TGTGCCACCAGTGGTAAGGACGCAGATACGCAGTATTTT. Translating it yields CATSGKDADTQYF.

This clonotype was detected only a few times. This chain joins TRBV7-2 and TRBJ2-1, with 7 bases identical to TRBD1. Germline V CDR1 and CDR2: SGHTA, FQGNSA. The V and J ends lost 2 bases and 9 bases, in that order; junction bases with no gene match: 7. This CDR3 is 14 amino acids long. In DNA form, the CDR3 reads TGTGCCAGCAGCTTATACAGGGGCGGCGGTGAGCAGTTCTTC. This encodes CASSLYRGGGEQFF.

In this sample, this clonotype turned up many times. The V gene is TRBV20-1, the J gene TRBJ2-1, with 7 bases that match TRBD2. V lost 4 bases, J lost 5 bases, and 5 bases stayed unmatched. The CDR3 is made up of 13 amino acids. Germline loops: CDR1 DFQATT, CDR2 SNEGSKA (reference sequence). The CDR3 DNA reads as TGCAGTGCTAACGGGGGAGGGCACAATGAGCAGTTCTTC. Residues: CSANGGGHNEQFF.

The chain joins TRBV27 to TRBJ2-5; D unclear. The CDR3 runs 13 residues. Trimming left V 3 bases short and J 5 bases short, with 10 bases between. Germline V CDR1 and CDR2: MNHEY, SMNVEV (reference sequence). The CDR3 is CASSLIDGETQYF. Written as DNA, the CDR3 is TGTGCCAGCAGTTTGATCGACGGGGAGACCCAGTACTTC.

This sequence joins TRBV6-2 or TRBV6-3 and TRBJ2-3; 7 nucleotides agree with TRBD2. Germline CDR1 reads MNHEY; CDR2 reads SVGEGT. This CDR3 comprises 17 residues. V lost 6 bases and J lost 0; bases outside the gene matches: 12. CDR3 residues: CASSLRQTSLSTDTQYF. The CDR3 coding sequence is TGTGCCAGCAGCTTACGCCAGACTAGCCTTAGCACAGATACGCAGTATTTT.

This clonotype has only a few counts. The V and J genes are TRBV6-5 and TRBJ2-3; the match to TRBD2 covers 8 bases. Looked up from germline, CDR1 is MNHEY and CDR2 is SVGAGI. Germline trimming cut 8 bases from V and 3 bases from J; bases unmatched to any gene: 7. CDR3 length: 14 residues. DNA of the CDR3: TGTGCCAGCCGCCCCCGGGGGGGGACAGATACGCAGTATTTT. Protein: CASRPRGGTDTQYF.

The gene calls are TRBV24-1 and TRBJ2-4; 10 bases agree with TRBD1. Per germline, CDR1 KGHDR and CDR2 SFDVKD. The CDR3 is 21 amino acids. After removal of 0 bases from V and 0 bases from J, the junction contained 13 bases not matched to a gene. The CDR3: CATSDLPSGRGQGLAKNIQYF. CDR3 nucleotides: TGTGCCACCAGTGATTTGCCCTCGGGCCGGGGACAGGGGTTAGCCAAAAACATTCAGTACTTC.

J is TRBJ2-7 and V is TRBV27, with 9 bases aligning to TRBD1. This CDR3 spans 16 amino acids. Germline values: CDR1 MNHEY, CDR2 SMNVEV (reference sequence). V shed 10 bases and J 3 bases; nucleotides not matched to a gene: 16. The CDR3 coding sequence is TGTGCCATCATTATACTTTTCCGGGACAGGGTCTACGAGCAGTACTTC. Translation gives CAIIILFRDRVYEQYF.

The V gene is TRBV15, the J gene TRBJ1-1; the D is unclear. Trimming took off 0 bases at V and 4 bases at J, with 6 bases between the two ends. The V gene's germline CDR1 is LNHNV and CDR2 YYDKDF (reference sequence). The CDR3 runs to 13 residues. The CDR3 DNA sequence: TGTGCCACCAGCAGAGATCGGGGCACTGAAGCTTTCTTT. As protein: CATSRDRGTEAFF.

This clonotype was seen repeatedly, ten times or more. The V gene is TRBV9, the J gene TRBJ2-5; TRBD1 might be the D (5 bases). The CDR3 consists of 14 residues. Per germline, CDR1 SGDLS and CDR2 YYNGEE. The V and J ends lost 0 bases and 4 bases respectively, with 10 bases between them. This chain's CDR3 is CASSVEGLGETQYF. The CDR3 DNA reads TGTGCCAGCAGCGTAGAGGGGTTGGGAGAGACCCAGTACTTC.

This clonotype occurred a few times. V and J are TRBV6-4 and TRBJ2-7, with 8 nucleotides matching TRBD2. This CDR3 spans 16 amino acids. The V and J ends lost 4 bases and 4 bases, in that order; junction bases with no gene match: 12. In germline, CDR1 is MRHNA, CDR2 SNTAGT. In nucleotides, the CDR3 is TGTGCCAGCAGTGGAATGGGGGACGGGGGGGAGTACGAGCAGTACGTC. Residues: CASSGMGDGGEYEQYV.